Following are 12 T cell receptor beta chains from one sample sequenced in a study of T cell repertoires in cytomegalovirus infection (dated by TCRdb to about 2019). Reads for this sample came from an Illumina HiSeq 1500. TCRdb ran its own pipeline on the public reads, namely fastp trimming at Q25 and MiXCR clone calling, and kept in-frame beta chains. CDR3 protein duplicates are merged, each entry listing the most common genes and DNA. For this sample the table gives approximately 160,000 distinct CDR3 sequences, of which approximately 17% were detected only once. The ten largest clones add up to over 15% of the sample. The sample comprised CD8+ T cells from PBMCs. These receptors all stem from a human donor in good health (CMV status not recorded). Some clones in this sample may be carry-over from other donors' samples.

The sample holds a few counts of this clonotype. V gene TRBV4-3 combines with J gene TRBJ1-1; D gene ambiguous. This CDR3 contains 13 residues. V was clipped by 0 bases and J by 4 bases, with 6 bases between them. Per germline, CDR1 LGHNA and CDR2 YSLEER. The DNA for the CDR3 is TGCGCCAGCAGCCAAGATTCGGGCACTGAAGCTTTCTTT. Residues: CASSQDSGTEAFF.

The CDR3 coding sequence is TGTGCCAGCAGTTTCCTCCATACGCAGTATTTT. Its protein product is CASSFLHTQYF. This chain uses TRBV27 with TRBJ2-3; D call uncertain. CDR1 MNHEY and CDR2 SMNVEV come from the germline V gene (reference sequence). The CDR3 runs 11 residues. V shed 3 bases and J shed 7 bases, with 5 bases lying between them.

The chain is built from TRBV23-1 and TRBJ1-2, with 10 bases identical to TRBD1. TRBV23-1 is annotated as an ORF whose role is uncertain. The CDR3 is made up of 13 amino acids. V shed 11 bases and J 4 bases; nucleotides not matched to a gene: 7. The CDR3 DNA reads as TGCGCCGGCCGACAGGGGGCCACCTATGGCTACACCTTC. It codes for CAGRQGATYGYTF.

This clonotype has just a few counts. The chain combines TRBV7-9 with TRBJ2-1; D unclear. With 4 bases removed from V and 7 bases from J, the gap between germline ends came to 8 bases. The CDR3 extends over 12 amino acids. Germline CDR1 is SEHNR and CDR2 is FQNEAQ (reference sequence). CDR3: CASSYEPNEQFF. Here the CDR3 DNA reads TGTGCCAGCAGCTACGAACCTAATGAGCAGTTCTTC.

This clonotype appeared a few times. The J gene is TRBJ1-4, the V gene TRBV7-9, with D unclear. CDR3 length equals 11 residues. Trimming stripped 2 bases from V and 5 bases from J, with 0 bases between. Germline V gives CDR1 SEHNR, CDR2 FQNEAQ (reference sequence). The CDR3 nucleotides read TGTGCCAGCAGCTTAAATGAAAAACTGTTTTTT. It specifies CASSLNEKLFF.

This chain connects TRBV20-1 to TRBJ2-4; the D call may be TRBD1 or TRBD2 (5 bases each). Trimming removed 5 bases from V and 8 bases from J, with 19 bases in between. CDR3 length: 14 residues. CDR1 DFQATT and CDR2 SNEGSKA come from the germline V gene (reference sequence). This CDR3 is CSAPWGTRTDIQYF. DNA of the CDR3: TGCAGTGCTCCGTGGGGGACCCGGACGGACATTCAGTACTTC.

This clonotype occurred a few times. The chain couples TRBV6-2 or TRBV6-3 to TRBJ2-1; TRBD1 is a possible D gene (6 bases). This CDR3 spans 16 amino acids. Germline CDR1 reads MNHEY; CDR2 reads SVGEGT. The ends were cut back, 0 bases at V and 8 bases at J, with 17 bases in the middle. The CDR3 sequence is CASSYSGRGKFYEQFF. The CDR3 bases are TGTGCCAGCAGTTACTCGGGCAGGGGTAAATTCTATGAGCAGTTCTTC.

The rearrangement joins TRBV12-3 or TRBV12-4 to TRBJ1-5; TRBD1 aligns across 7 bases. The CDR3 runs 15 residues. The V and J ends lost 0 bases and 4 bases, in that order; junction bases with no gene match: 3. The CDR3 DNA is TGTGCCAGCAGTTTAGCCGGGACAGAAAATCAGCCCCAGCATTTT. Residues: CASSLAGTENQPQHF.

In its sample, this clonotype was seen a few times. This chain uses TRBV7-2 with TRBJ2-7; 10 bases align to TRBD2. The CDR3 extends over 14 amino acids. From germline, CDR1 is SGHTA and CDR2 FQGNSA. With V trimmed by 1 base and J by 5 bases, 2 bases remained unmatched. CDR3 sequence (DNA): TGTGCCAGCAGCTTAGGGGGACTAGCGCACGAGCAGTACTTC. Translation gives CASSLGGLAHEQYF.

This clonotype was seen a handful of times. The V and J genes are TRBV4-3 and TRBJ2-1; TRBD1 or TRBD2 may be the D gene (5 bases each). Germline CDR1 is LGHNA and CDR2 is YSLEER. The V end lost 1 base, the J end lost 7 bases, and 11 bases lay between the germline ends. The CDR3 consists of 14 residues. The CDR3 bases are TGCGCCAGCAGCCAAGGAGGGGCGTGGAATGAGCAGTTCTTC. This encodes CASSQGGAWNEQFF.

The chain combines TRBV27 with TRBJ2-7; D is possibly TRBD2 (6 bases). This CDR3 has 16 residues. Looked up from germline, CDR1 is MNHEY and CDR2 is SMNVEV (reference sequence). Trimming removed 6 bases from V and 3 bases from J, with 21 bases in between. DNA for the CDR3: TGTGCCAGCAGCCAAACGGGCGGGAAACAACTCTACGAGCAGTACTTC. It encodes CASSQTGGKQLYEQYF.

The V gene is TRBV27, the J gene TRBJ2-5; TRBD2 is a possible D gene (5 bases). V dropped 9 bases and J dropped 5 bases, with 19 bases sitting between them. This CDR3 is 14 amino acids long. Germline V CDR1 and CDR2: MNHEY, SMNVEV (reference sequence). CDR3 region: CASSSASLGETQYF. CDR3 nucleotides: TGTGCCAGTTCTTCCGCTAGCCTCGGGGAGACCCAGTACTTC.